Sequencing of this T cell receptor (beta chain) was carried out in a study of blood T cell repertoires in COVID-19. About the study: COVID-19 samples collected from the United States, Italy and Spain covered acute and convalescent phases. The analysed material was cDNA or gDNA that came from T cells, B-cell-depleted T cells, or PBMCs.

V gave up 2 bases and J gave up 0 bases, with 10 bases separating them. Germline V gives CDR1 SGHNT, CDR2 YENEEA. The CDR3 is made up of 16 amino acids. The authors' processing: Reference gene primer amplification gave estimated nucleated cell counts. The repertoire was sequenced with immunoSEQ multiplex PCR; TCRdb's copy has only in-frame clones and lacks some. The DNA was the basis for D and trimming; V, J and clone size are from that table. The sample lists just over 250,000 clones, 88% occurring once. The Seattle patients joined while their infection was active and were tracked longitudinally afterward.

This receptor was taken from a woman aged 65 to 85 with COVID-19, enrolled during active disease. The chain is built from TRBV11-3 and TRBJ2-2; D is perhaps TRBD2 (5 bases). Material: peripheral blood. The CDR3 bases are TGTGCCAGCAGCTTACTGAGGGAACCGAACACCGGGGAGCTGTTTTTT. Protein product: CASSLLREPNTGELFF.